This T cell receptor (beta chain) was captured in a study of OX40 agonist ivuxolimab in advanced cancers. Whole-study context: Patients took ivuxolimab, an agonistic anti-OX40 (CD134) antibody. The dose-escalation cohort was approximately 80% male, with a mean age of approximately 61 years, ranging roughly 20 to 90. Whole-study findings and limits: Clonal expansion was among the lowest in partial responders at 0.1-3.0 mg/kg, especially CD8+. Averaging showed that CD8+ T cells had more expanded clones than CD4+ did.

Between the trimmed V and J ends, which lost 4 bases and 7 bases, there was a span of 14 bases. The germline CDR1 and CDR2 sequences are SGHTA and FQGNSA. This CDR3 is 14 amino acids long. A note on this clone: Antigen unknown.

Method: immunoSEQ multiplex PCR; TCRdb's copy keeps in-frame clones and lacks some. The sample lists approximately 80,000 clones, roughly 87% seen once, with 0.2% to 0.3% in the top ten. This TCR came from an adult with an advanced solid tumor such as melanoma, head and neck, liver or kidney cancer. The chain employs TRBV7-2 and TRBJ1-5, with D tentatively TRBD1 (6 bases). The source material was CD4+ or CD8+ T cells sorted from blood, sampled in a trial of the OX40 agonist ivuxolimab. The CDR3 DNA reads TGTGCCAGCAGCTCCGGACAGCCTGAACAGCCCCAGCATTTT. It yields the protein CASSSGQPEQPQHF.